Below are 25 T cell receptor beta chains sequenced from a single sample in a study of siplizumab effects on memory and regulatory T cells. This table comes from immunoSEQ multiplex PCR, and its TCRdb copy is limited to in-frame clones, with some not included. This repertoire shows around 99,000 clones, roughly nine tenths found once; its top ten account for about 0.75%. Sequencing was performed on Tregs sorted from blood. These receptor sequences come from a human donor in good health.

The V gene is TRBV19, the J gene TRBJ2-7; TRBD1 matches 7 bases. CDR3 size: 14 residues. The V gene end was trimmed by 1 base and the J gene end by 2 bases; junction bases not matched to a gene: 2. Germline V lookup: CDR1 LNHDA, CDR2 SQIVND (reference sequence). For the CDR3, the DNA is TGTGCCAGTAGTATAGGGCAGGGGGCCTACGAGCAGTACTTC. Residues: CASSIGQGAYEQYF.

The V and J genes are TRBV5-1 and TRBJ1-5; D gene unclear. V dropped 4 bases and J dropped 3 bases, with 14 bases sitting between them. The CDR3 extends over 15 amino acids. Germline loops: CDR1 SGHRS, CDR2 YFSETQ. For the CDR3, the DNA is TGCGCCAGCAGCGAAAATCCGGGGTCCAATCAGCCCCAGCATTTT. This translates into CASSENPGSNQPQHF.

V and J are TRBV27 and TRBJ2-3, with 7 bases lining up with TRBD1. Trimming at V came to 7 bases and at J to 10 bases, leaving 14 bases not matched to a gene. CDR3 length equals 14 residues. Germline assignment: CDR1 MNHEY and CDR2 SMNVEV (reference sequence). The DNA for the CDR3 is TGTGCCAGCAAAAGAACAGGGGAAAGGGTAGCGCAGTATTTT. Protein sequence: CASKRTGERVAQYF.

V and J are TRBV4-1 and TRBJ2-5; 13 bases fit TRBD2. CDR3 length equals 18 residues. V lost 3 bases and J lost 4; bases outside the gene matches: 11. CDR1 and CDR2 from the germline V gene are MGHRA and YSYEKL. In DNA, the CDR3 is TGCGCCAGCAGCCACACATGGACTAGCGGGAGCTTGACAGAGACCCAGTACTTC. Its protein product is CASSHTWTSGSLTETQYF.

This clone was counted only a few times. The genes are TRBV4-1 and TRBJ1-5; the D is unclear. CDR3 length equals 15 residues. Trimming stripped 0 bases from V and 5 bases from J, with 11 bases between. The germline CDR1 and CDR2 sequences are MGHRA and YSYEKL. CDR3 DNA: TGCGCCAGCAGCCAAGATCCATCGGTGGATCAGCCCCAGCATTTT. It codes for CASSQDPSVDQPQHF.

Regarding this clone: At the DNA level, this CDR3 is encoded by other sequences in the same sample as well. V is TRBV5-1 and J is TRBJ1-2; D unresolved. The CDR3 totals 11 residues. Germline-derived CDR1 and CDR2 are SGHRS and YFSETQ. Trimming pared 0 bases from V and 5 bases from J, leaving 2 bases between. The DNA of the CDR3 is TGCGCCAGCAGCTTGGGATATGGCTACACCTTC. Translation gives CASSLGYGYTF.

This clone was detected once. The chain has TRBV7-6 and TRBJ1-4, with D uncertain. The CDR3 loop spans 13 amino acids. With 2 bases removed from V and 4 bases from J, the gap between germline ends came to 5 bases. Germline CDR1 and CDR2: SGHVS and FNYEAQ. Written as DNA, the CDR3 is TGTGCCAGCAGCTTACAGGTTAATGAAAAACTGTTTTTT. Protein: CASSLQVNEKLFF.

The chain couples TRBV27 to TRBJ2-7; TRBD2 aligns across 10 bases. Germline CDR1 MNHEY, CDR2 SMNVEV (reference sequence). The CDR3 consists of 13 residues. V gave up 6 bases and J gave up 3 bases; unmatched junction bases: 2. This CDR3 is CASSWTSGYEQYF. CDR3 coding DNA: TGTGCCAGCAGCTGGACTAGCGGCTACGAGCAGTACTTC.

V usage is TRBV5-1 and J usage is TRBJ2-2; D is unclear. Germline assignment: CDR1 SGHRS and CDR2 YFSETQ. V lost 3 bases to trimming and J lost 6 bases, with 9 bases between them. The length of the CDR3 is 13 residues. CDR3 sequence reads: CASSSAEAGELFF. The CDR3 nucleotides are TGCGCCAGCAGCTCCGCCGAGGCCGGGGAGCTGTTTTTT.

The chain joins TRBV25-1 to TRBJ1-2; D gene uncertain. Germline CDR1 reads MGHDK; CDR2 reads SYGVNS. The CDR3 has 13 residues. The V end lost 3 bases, the J end lost 8 bases, and 13 bases lay between the germline ends. Here the CDR3 reads CASSDPSQRGYTF. DNA of the CDR3: TGTGCCAGCAGTGACCCATCCCAGAGGGGCTACACCTTC.

The chain couples TRBV21-1 to TRBJ2-2. TRBV21-1 is a pseudogene locus. The CDR3 covers 14 residues. The CDR3 nucleotides read TGTGCCAGCAGCAAAGCGAGGGGCACCGGGGAGCTGTTTTTT. Translating it yields CASSKARGTGELFF.

The chain uses TRBV5-5 and TRBJ2-1; D might be TRBD1 (5 bases). The ends were cut back, 3 bases at V and 6 bases at J, with 19 bases in the middle. The V gene's germline CDR1 is SGHKS and CDR2 YYEKEE (reference sequence). The CDR3 totals 16 residues. This CDR3 reads CASSWDLTVWGNEQFF. Written as DNA, the CDR3 is TGTGCCAGCAGCTGGGATCTGACAGTTTGGGGCAATGAGCAGTTCTTC.

This clone was detected only once. The chain joins TRBV19 to TRBJ2-3; 8 positions match TRBD1. This CDR3 spans 13 amino acids. V lost 4 bases, J lost 4 bases, and 1 base stayed unmatched. Germline V lookup: CDR1 LNHDA, CDR2 SQIVND (reference sequence). Here the CDR3 reads CASSKDRADTQYF. In DNA, the CDR3 is TGTGCCAGTAGTAAGGACAGGGCAGATACGCAGTATTTT.

The chain joins TRBV7-9 to TRBJ2-5, with 10 bases aligning to TRBD2. V lost 1 base, J lost 2 bases, and 7 bases stayed unmatched. CDR3 length: 17 residues. The germline V gene has CDR1 SEHNR and CDR2 FQNEAQ (reference sequence). The chain's CDR3 is CASSLGSSGGSQETQYF. The CDR3 DNA follows: TGTGCCAGCAGCTTAGGTTCTAGCGGGGGATCTCAAGAGACCCAGTACTTC.

Only one count was recorded for this clone. This chain joins TRBV19 and TRBJ1-2, with D hard to call. Germline V lookup: CDR1 LNHDA, CDR2 SQIVND (reference sequence). The V and J ends lost 7 bases and 4 bases respectively, with 13 bases between them. The CDR3 totals 13 residues. The CDR3: CASTPPGGYGYTF. Written as DNA, the CDR3 is TGTGCCAGTACCCCCCCGGGAGGCTATGGCTACACCTTC.

This chain joins TRBV11-1 and TRBJ2-2; 11 positions agree with TRBD1. CDR1 is SGHAT, CDR2 FQDESV, per germline (reference sequence). The CDR3 runs to 15 residues. Trimming removed 5 bases from V and 6 bases from J; junction bases left unmatched: 5. DNA for the CDR3: TGTGCCAGCAGCGGACAGGGGGCGGCTGCCGGGGAGCTGTTTTTT. Translation gives CASSGQGAAAGELFF.

This chain connects TRBV5-5 to TRBJ2-7, with 9 bases identical to TRBD2. In germline, CDR1 is SGHKS, CDR2 YYEKEE (reference sequence). V was clipped by 2 bases and J by 1 base; unmatched bases: 4. The CDR3 covers 15 residues. CDR3 residues: CASSFGSGSSYEQYF. CDR3 DNA: TGTGCCAGCAGCTTTGGTAGCGGGAGTTCCTACGAGCAGTACTTC.

This chain joins TRBV18 and TRBJ1-1, with D hard to call. This CDR3 spans 13 amino acids. Trimming shortened V by 3 bases and J by 0 bases, and 5 bases separated the two germline ends. CDR1 is KGHSH, CDR2 LQKENI, per germline. CDR3 bases: TGTGCCAGCTCACCGGATTTGAACACTGAAGCTTTCTTT. It codes for CASSPDLNTEAFF.

The rearrangement links TRBV10-3 to TRBJ1-1; TRBD1 matches 7 bases. Germline V lookup: CDR1 ENHRY, CDR2 SYGVKD. With V trimmed by 10 bases and J by 4 bases, 9 bases remained unmatched. This CDR3 is built from 13 residues. The CDR3 reads CATTGQVSTEAFF. CDR3 DNA sequence: TGTGCCACCACAGGACAGGTGAGCACTGAAGCTTTCTTT.

Ten or more counts support this clone. CDR3 DNA sequence: TGTGCCAGCAGCCCAGGACCCGTCACAGATACGCAGTATTTT. It specifies CASSPGPVTDTQYF. The V gene is TRBV5-6, the J gene TRBJ2-3, with unresolved D. The germline V gene encodes CDR1 SGHDT and CDR2 YYEEEE. This CDR3 has 14 residues. The ends were cut back, 4 bases at V and 2 bases at J, with 11 bases in the middle.

The chain employs TRBV28 and TRBJ1-2; a possible D gene is TRBD1 (5 bases). V was pared by 6 bases and J by 2 bases, with 10 bases between. The CDR3 sequence is 13 residues long. CDR1 is MDHEN and CDR2 is SYDVKM in the germline V gene. CDR3 bases: TGTGCCAGCAGGAGAGACAGCAACTATGGCTACACCTTC. Protein: CASRRDSNYGYTF.

This sequence joins TRBV7-9 and TRBJ2-2; D ambiguous. In germline, CDR1 is SEHNR, CDR2 FQNEAQ (reference sequence). Deletions cut 8 bases from V and 5 bases from J, with 9 bases between. The CDR3 contains 12 residues. CDR3 region: CASYSGTGELFF. CDR3 nucleotides: TGTGCCAGCTACTCGGGTACCGGGGAGCTGTTTTTT. The complete variable domain, with remaining parts taken from reference TRBV7-9 and TRBJ2-2, reads DTGVSQNPRHKITKRGQNVTFRCDPISEHNRLYWYRQTLGQGPEFLTYFQNEAQLEKSRLLSDRFSAERPKGSFSTLEIQRTEQGDSAMYLCASYSGTGELFFGEGSRLTVL.

This chain joins TRBV5-1 and TRBJ2-2; D may match TRBD1 or TRBD2 (5 bases each). V was cut by 7 bases and J by 0 bases, with 19 bases left in between. Germline values: CDR1 SGHRS, CDR2 YFSETQ. This CDR3 spans 17 amino acids. As DNA, the CDR3 is TGCGCCAGCCGCCGAGGGGCTCCTACTTCGAACACCGGGGAGCTGTTTTTT. Its translation: CASRRGAPTSNTGELFF. Variable domain in full (rest from reference TRBV5-1 and TRBJ2-2): KAGVTQTPRYLIKTRGQQVTLSCSPISGHRSVSWYQQTPGQGLQFLFEYFSETQRNKGNFPGRFSGRQFSNSRSEMNVSTLELGDSALYLCASRRGAPTSNTGELFFGEGSRLTVL.

The chain combines TRBV5-1 with TRBJ2-1; 11 nucleotides agree with TRBD2. The length of the CDR3 is 15 residues. Germline V lookup: CDR1 SGHRS, CDR2 YFSETQ. The V and J ends lost 5 bases and 3 bases, in that order; junction bases with no gene match: 4. CDR3 amino acids: CASRPLAGGYNEQFF. The CDR3 DNA reads TGCGCCAGCAGGCCCCTAGCGGGAGGCTACAATGAGCAGTTCTTC. The whole variable domain, remainder taken from reference TRBV5-1 and TRBJ2-1, is KAGVTQTPRYLIKTRGQQVTLSCSPISGHRSVSWYQQTPGQGLQFLFEYFSETQRNKGNFPGRFSGRQFSNSRSEMNVSTLELGDSALYLCASRPLAGGYNEQFFGPGTRLTVL.

J is TRBJ2-5 and V is TRBV6-5, with TRBD1 as a possible D gene (6 bases). The V end lost 2 bases, the J end lost 7 bases, and 14 bases lay between the germline ends. This CDR3 is 14 amino acids long. CDR1 and CDR2 from the germline V gene are MNHEY and SVGAGI. CDR3 DNA sequence: TGTGCCAGCAGTTACGGCAGGGGTGGGGGGACCCAGTACTTC. Protein sequence: CASSYGRGGGTQYF.